The T cell receptor (beta chain) described here comes from a study of metastatic and nonmetastatic thyroid tumors. No treatment had been given to any patient before thyroid surgery. The CDR3 extends over 15 amino acids. The germline CDR1 and CDR2 sequences are SGHTA and FQGNSA. V lost 4 bases and J lost 9; bases outside the gene matches: 10. This clone was counted ten times or more. Via MiXCR, TCRdb re-called the PCR reads. This sample has around 34,000 clones, with over 20% found just once. Sequenced input: tumor tissue. This sequence joins TRBV7-2 and TRBJ1-2, with 11 bases that match TRBD1. The receptor's source is a male donor with papillary thyroid cancer or a benign thyroid nodule (not recorded which). Some clones in this sample may be carry-over from other donors' samples. CDR3: CASSSPGQGVDSYTF. CDR3 nucleotides: TGTGCCAGCAGCTCCCCGGGACAGGGGGTTGATAGCTACACCTTC. Variable domain in full (rest from reference TRBV7-2 and TRBJ1-2): GAGVSQSPSNKVTEKGKDVELRCDPISGHTALYWYRQSLGQGLEFLIYFQGNSAPDKSGLPSDRFSAERTGGSVSTLTIQRTQQEDSAVYLCASSSPGQGVDSYTFGSGTRLTVV.